The 24 T cell receptor beta chains below come from one sample, sequenced in a study of identical twins. TCRdb called the 5' RACE reads again in MiXCR, with one record for every CDR3 protein. The sample lists about 690,000 distinct CDR3 sequences, roughly 6% occurring once. Sequencing was carried out using naive T cells sorted from blood. Receptors were obtained from a young man in good health.

The J gene is TRBJ1-2, the V gene TRBV6-1; perhaps TRBD1 as D (5 bases). This CDR3 is built from 14 residues. V dropped 2 bases and J dropped 4 bases, with 11 bases sitting between them. Germline-derived CDR1 and CDR2 are MNHNS and SASEGT. CDR3 protein: CASSEIRGIYGYTF. CDR3 sequence (DNA): TGTGCCAGCAGTGAAATTCGGGGGATCTATGGCTACACCTTC.

This clonotype has more than one count but fewer than ten. The V gene is TRBV2, the J gene TRBJ2-3, with 7 bases identical to TRBD1. V lost 6 bases and J lost 7; bases outside the gene matches: 7. CDR1 is SNHLY and CDR2 is FYNNEI in the germline V gene. The CDR3 loop spans 13 amino acids. Here the CDR3 reads CASRTPGQHTQYF. In DNA form, the CDR3 reads TGTGCCAGCAGGACCCCGGGACAGCATACGCAGTATTTT.

This chain connects TRBV2 to TRBJ2-1; D not resolved. V was pared by 3 bases and J by 4 bases, with 16 bases between. Germline lookup yields CDR1 SNHLY and CDR2 FYNNEI. The CDR3 loop spans 16 amino acids. Here the CDR3 DNA reads TGTGCCAGCAGTGAGCAGTGCCAGGCCGATTACAATGAGCAGTTCTTC. Its translation is CASSEQCQADYNEQFF.

The chain uses TRBV9 and TRBJ2-2, with TRBD2 identical over 13 bases. Looked up from germline, CDR1 is SGDLS and CDR2 is YYNGEE. V lost 4 bases and J lost 3; bases outside the gene matches: 6. The CDR3 loop spans 17 amino acids. CDR3 nucleotides: TGTGCCAGCAGCATAACTAGCGGGAGGGCCGACACCGGGGAGCTGTTTTTT. This sequence encodes CASSITSGRADTGELFF.

The V and J genes are TRBV7-3 and TRBJ2-1; D may be TRBD2 (6 bases). The germline V gene has CDR1 SGHTA and CDR2 FQGTGA. V was shortened by 3 bases and J by 8 bases, with 11 bases between the two germline ends. The CDR3 consists of 13 residues. The CDR3 DNA reads TGTGCCAGCAGCTTGATAGCGGCGGATGAGCAGTTCTTC. It encodes CASSLIAADEQFF.

This clonotype was recorded many times. J is TRBJ2-1 and V is TRBV5-1; D is perhaps TRBD1 (6 bases). Germline V gene lookup returns CDR1 SGHRS and CDR2 YFSETQ. The CDR3 has 14 amino acids. With 4 bases removed from V and 4 bases from J, the gap between germline ends came to 12 bases. This chain's CDR3 is CASSPRTVYNEQFF. CDR3 bases: TGCGCCAGCAGCCCCCGGACAGTATACAATGAGCAGTTCTTC.

In its sample, this clonotype was seen many times. This sequence joins TRBV25-1 and TRBJ2-1; 14 bases fit TRBD2. This CDR3 region has 16 residues. Unmatched junction bases numbered 7, after V lost 3 bases and J lost 9 bases. CDR1 is MGHDK, CDR2 SYGVNS, per germline. The CDR3 reads CASSDGTSGRPTEQFF. CDR3 bases: TGTGCCAGCAGTGATGGGACTAGCGGGAGACCGACTGAGCAGTTCTTC.

V is TRBV10-2 and J is TRBJ2-7; D perhaps matches TRBD1 (5 bases). V dropped 7 bases and J dropped 3 bases, with 10 bases sitting between them. CDR1 is WSHSY and CDR2 is SAAADI in the germline V gene. The CDR3 is made up of 12 amino acids. The CDR3 nucleotides are TGCGCCAGCATGGGGCGGCACTACGAGCAGTACGTC. Protein product: CASMGRHYEQYV.

This clonotype was counted many times. The chain links TRBV5-5 to TRBJ2-3; D might be TRBD2 (5 bases). The CDR3 has 14 amino acids. Per germline, CDR1 SGHKS and CDR2 YYEKEE (reference sequence). The germline V and J ends were trimmed by 2 bases and 1 base, with 8 bases remaining between them. The CDR3 coding sequence is TGTGCCAGCAGCTTCTTTAGCGGCACAGATACGCAGTATTTT. It codes for CASSFFSGTDTQYF.

This clonotype has ten or more counts. This rearrangement joins TRBV12-3 or TRBV12-4 to TRBJ1-1; D is uncertain. V dropped 0 bases and J dropped 1 base, with 0 bases sitting between them. The CDR3 consists of 12 residues. CDR3 coding DNA: TGTGCCAGCAGTTTAGCGAACACTGAAGCTTTCTTT. Translated: CASSLANTEAFF.

This clonotype was seen many times. The chain couples TRBV27 to TRBJ2-5; D may be TRBD1 (6 bases). In germline, CDR1 is MNHEY, CDR2 SMNVEV (reference sequence). The ends were cut back, 5 bases at V and 5 bases at J, with 15 bases in the middle. The CDR3 runs 14 residues. The CDR3 nucleotides are TGTGCCAGCAGTCGTACAGGGTGGGGTGAGACCCAGTACTTC. Residues: CASSRTGWGETQYF.

The chain couples TRBV5-1 to TRBJ2-3; 9 bases line up with TRBD2. The CDR3 is 16 amino acids. Trimming took 2 bases from V and 3 from J; bases not matched to a gene: 7. Germline values: CDR1 SGHRS, CDR2 YFSETQ. The CDR3 DNA sequence: TGCGCCAGCAGCTTCCCGCTAGCGGGGCAAACAGATACGCAGTATTTT. It yields the protein CASSFPLAGQTDTQYF.

V and J are TRBV20-1 and TRBJ2-2; the match to TRBD2 covers 10 bases. Germline V gene data show CDR1 as DFQATT and CDR2 as SNEGSKA (reference sequence). This CDR3 is built from 18 residues. Trimming cost V 3 bases and J 3 bases; bases outside gene matches: 13. The CDR3 nucleotides read TGCAGTGCTAGTGCTTCTAGCGGGAGAGGGGGGGACACCGGGGAGCTGTTTTTT. This gives the protein CSASASSGRGGDTGELFF.

In DNA, the CDR3 is TGCGCCAGCAGCCCGGGGACTAGCGGGTGCAATGAGCAGTTCTTC. As protein: CASSPGTSGCNEQFF. The chain uses TRBV5-1 and TRBJ2-1; TRBD2 aligns across 12 bases. CDR3 length equals 15 residues. V shed 4 bases and J 6 bases; nucleotides not matched to a gene: 5. Germline V gene data show CDR1 as SGHRS and CDR2 as YFSETQ.

This clonotype was observed a few times. This sequence joins TRBV18 and TRBJ1-4, with TRBD1 matching 8 bases. This CDR3 has 14 amino acids. With V trimmed by 8 bases and J by 7 bases, 9 bases remained unmatched. Germline values: CDR1 KGHSH, CDR2 LQKENI. CDR3 sequence: CASHRTGRGEKLFF. In DNA, the CDR3 is TGTGCCAGCCACCGGACAGGGCGAGGTGAAAAACTGTTTTTT.

There are a few counts of this clonotype. The gene calls are TRBV30 and TRBJ2-3; 11 bases are shared with TRBD2. The V gene's germline CDR1 is GTSNPN and CDR2 SVGIG (reference sequence). The CDR3 is 13 residues long. Unmatched junction bases numbered 5, after V lost 8 bases and J lost 4 bases. In DNA, the CDR3 is TGTGCCGGAACTAGCGGGAGCGCAGATACGCAGTATTTT. The encoded protein is CAGTSGSADTQYF.

The sample holds a few counts of this clonotype. V usage is TRBV12-3 or TRBV12-4 and J usage is TRBJ2-2, with 15 bases identical to TRBD2. V shed 5 bases, J shed 7 bases, and the junction held 5 bases outside the gene matches. The CDR3 is 16 residues long. The CDR3 is CASSPRTSGRDGELFF. DNA of the CDR3: TGTGCCAGCAGTCCCCGGACTAGCGGGAGGGACGGGGAGCTGTTTTTT.

This clonotype was seen ten or more times. The chain joins TRBV25-1 to TRBJ2-3, with D perhaps TRBD2 (6 bases). The CDR3 totals 14 residues. V lost 4 bases and J lost 4, with 12 bases in between. The germline V gene encodes CDR1 MGHDK and CDR2 SYGVNS. The CDR3 sequence is CASSVTGVADTQYF. CDR3 nucleotide sequence: TGTGCCAGCAGTGTTACGGGAGTGGCAGATACGCAGTATTTT.

The genes are TRBV6-2 or TRBV6-3 and TRBJ2-5; D is unresolved. Germline loops: CDR1 MNHEY, CDR2 SVGEGT. V lost 1 base, J lost 1 base, and 7 bases lay in between. The CDR3 spans 14 residues. Here the CDR3 reads CASSYWSFQETQYF. In DNA form, the CDR3 reads TGTGCCAGCAGTTACTGGAGCTTCCAAGAGACCCAGTACTTC.

This chain uses TRBV20-1 with TRBJ2-2; 15 positions match TRBD2. V dropped 0 bases and J dropped 3; count of bases not matched to a gene: 23. CDR3 length: 24 residues. The germline CDR1 and CDR2 sequences are DFQATT and SNEGSKA (reference sequence). CDR3 in amino acids: CSARDSFIPSGTSGRLSDTGELFF. The CDR3 DNA reads TGCAGTGCTAGAGATAGTTTTATACCTTCGGGGACTAGCGGGAGGTTGAGCGACACCGGGGAGCTGTTTTTT.

As concerns this clonotype: The junction differs from germline at one of its ends, possibly a read error. V usage is TRBV9 and J usage is TRBJ1-1; 9 bases line up with TRBD1. The CDR3 is made up of 16 amino acids. Germline assignment: CDR1 SGDLS and CDR2 YYNGEE. The DNA for the CDR3 is TGTGCCAGCAGAGCTCACCCGGGACAGGGCGACACTGAAGTTTTCTTT. This sequence encodes CASRAHPGQGDTEVFF.

This clonotype was seen repeatedly, ten times or more. The chain recombines TRBV7-2 with TRBJ2-7; 8 bases agree with TRBD2. Unmatched junction bases numbered 12, after V lost 6 bases and J lost 2 bases. The germline V gene encodes CDR1 SGHTA and CDR2 FQGNSA. The CDR3 has 16 residues. The CDR3 sequence: CASSSLLSGTTYEQYF. CDR3 DNA sequence: TGTGCCAGCAGTTCACTCCTTAGCGGGACCACCTACGAGCAGTACTTC.

This clonotype was seen at least ten times. V gene TRBV12-3 or TRBV12-4 combines with J gene TRBJ2-7; 7 bases line up with TRBD1. The CDR3 sequence is 14 residues long. V trimming: 8 bases; J trimming: 4 bases; junction bases outside the gene matches: 11. This chain's CDR3 is CASRQTGEYYEQYF. The DNA of the CDR3 is TGTGCCAGCCGACAAACAGGGGAATATTACGAGCAGTACTTC.

This clonotype was counted between two and nine times. This chain joins TRBV15 and TRBJ2-3, with 11 positions matching TRBD1. Germline V lookup: CDR1 LNHNV, CDR2 YYDKDF (reference sequence). This CDR3 spans 17 amino acids. Trimming at V came to 3 bases and at J to 4 bases, leaving 9 bases not matched to a gene. This CDR3 is CATSRTGQGASADTQYF. The CDR3 DNA is TGTGCCACCAGCAGGACCGGACAGGGGGCTTCAGCAGATACGCAGTATTTT. Together with reference TRBV15 and TRBJ2-3, the CDR3 gives the full variable domain: DAMVIQNPRYQVTQFGKPVTLSCSQTLNHNVMYWYQQKSSQAPKLLFHYYDKDFNNEADTPDNFQSRRPNTSFCFLDIRSPGLGDTAMYLCATSRTGQGASADTQYFGPGTRLTVL.